The source of this T cell receptor (beta chain) is a study of T cells in Graves' hyperthyroidism and ophthalmopathy. CDR1 SQVTM and CDR2 ANQGSEA come from the germline V gene. CDR3 size: 14 residues. The V gene end was trimmed by 8 bases and the J gene end by 3 bases; junction bases not matched to a gene: 7. Study-wide results and limits: Most thyroid-expanded clonotypes above 0.001 were also found in blood. The model predicted ophthalmopathy a median roughly 6.5 months before onset.

Clinical symptoms, serum thyroxine and TRAb, thyroid ultrasound and orbital computed tomography together formed the diagnostic basis. Fresh peripheral blood, around 10 ml of it, supplied the PBMCs. The CDR3 regions of TCR beta were amplified from RNA transcripts. TCR CDR3 underwent first-round RT-PCR with the HTBI primer set. TCRdb recomputed calls from the multiplex PCR reads with MiXCR, one row per CDR3 protein. The sample consists of around 360,000 distinct CDR3 sequences, about 15% of them appearing once. This clonotype was counted many times. No antigen is known for it. The J gene is TRBJ2-1, the V gene TRBV29-1, with 10 bases that match TRBD2. The specimen was blood. The sequence came from a woman aged 55-75 years with Graves' ophthalmopathy. CDR3 DNA: TGCAGCACTCGGACTAGCGGTTTCTACAATGAGCAGTTCTTC. It translates to CSTRTSGFYNEQFF.